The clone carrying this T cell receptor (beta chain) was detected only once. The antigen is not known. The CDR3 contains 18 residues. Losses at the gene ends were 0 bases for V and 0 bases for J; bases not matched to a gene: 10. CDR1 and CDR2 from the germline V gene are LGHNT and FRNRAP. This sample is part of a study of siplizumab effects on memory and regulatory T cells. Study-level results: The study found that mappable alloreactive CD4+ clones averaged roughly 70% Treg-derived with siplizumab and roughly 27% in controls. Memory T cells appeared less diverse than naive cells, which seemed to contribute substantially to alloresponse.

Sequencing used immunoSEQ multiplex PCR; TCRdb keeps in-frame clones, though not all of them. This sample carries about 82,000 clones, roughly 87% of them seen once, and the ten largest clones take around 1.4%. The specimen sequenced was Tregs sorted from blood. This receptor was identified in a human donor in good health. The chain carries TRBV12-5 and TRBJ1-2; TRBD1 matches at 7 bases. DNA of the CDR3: TGTGCTAGTGGTTTGGTGACAGGGTTGAGGGCCGCTAACTATGGCTACACCTTC. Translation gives CASGLVTGLRAANYGYTF. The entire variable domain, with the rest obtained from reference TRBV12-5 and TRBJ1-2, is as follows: DARVTQTPRHKVTEMGQEVTMRCQPILGHNTVFWYRQTMMQGLELLAYFRNRAPLDDSGMPKDRFSAEMPDATLATLKIQPSEPRDSAVYFCASGLVTGLRAANYGYTFGSGTRLTVV.